These 14 T cell receptor beta chains came from one sample sequenced in a study of T cell repertoires in cytomegalovirus infection. No cognate antigen is known for these TCRs. MiXCR, run by TCRdb on the reads, gives a single entry per CDR3 protein. Counted here are about 470,000 distinct CDR3 sequences, 42% occurring once; the ten biggest clones make up 43%. The sequencing here drew on cultured PBMCs, taken from culture after CMV antigen stimulation. The source is a human donor in good health (CMV status not recorded). Some clones in this sample may be carry-over from other donors' samples.

The gene calls are TRBV4-3 and TRBJ2-5, with D unresolved. Germline values: CDR1 LGHNA, CDR2 YSLEER. Deletions cut 0 bases from V and 1 base from J, with 6 bases between. The CDR3 is 14 residues long. This CDR3 reads CASSQDYTQETQYF. The CDR3 nucleotides read TGCGCCAGCAGCCAAGATTACACCCAAGAGACCCAGTACTTC.

This chain's CDR3 is CSARVTASTDTQYF. The DNA for the CDR3 is TGCAGTGCTAGAGTTACGGCTAGCACAGATACGCAGTATTTT. The chain recombines TRBV20-1 with TRBJ2-3, with no clear D. Trimming removed 1 base at V and 0 bases at J, with 8 bases between. Germline CDR1 DFQATT, CDR2 SNEGSKA (reference sequence). This CDR3 contains 14 residues.

A few counts support this clonotype. The rearrangement links TRBV7-2 to TRBJ1-5; D is ambiguous. This CDR3 spans 15 amino acids. The germline V gene has CDR1 SGHTA and CDR2 FQGNSA. V gave up 4 bases and J gave up 5 bases, with 15 bases separating them. CDR3 bases: TGTGCCAGCAGCTCGCGGGCGGGATCGGATCAGCCCCAGCATTTT. Translated: CASSSRAGSDQPQHF.

The rearrangement links TRBV5-1 to TRBJ2-1; maybe TRBD2 (6 bases). Germline CDR1 reads SGHRS; CDR2 reads YFSETQ. The CDR3 sequence is 14 residues long. Between the trimmed V and J ends, which lost 0 bases and 8 bases, there was a span of 12 bases. The CDR3 is CASSLGRASDEQFF. CDR3 nucleotide sequence: TGCGCCAGCAGCTTGGGGAGGGCAAGTGATGAGCAGTTCTTC.

The V call is TRBV7-8, the J call TRBJ2-1; TRBD2 matches at 10 bases. V dropped 2 bases and J dropped 13; count of bases not matched to a gene: 14. Germline loops: CDR1 SGHVS, CDR2 FQNEAQ. CDR3 length: 16 residues. This chain's CDR3 is CASSLLELAGTQPQFF. In DNA form, the CDR3 reads TGTGCCAGCAGCTTACTCGAACTAGCGGGGACCCAGCCCCAGTTCTTC. The variable domain in full, completed from reference TRBV7-8 and TRBJ2-1, reads GAGVSQSPRYKVAKRGQDVALRCDPISGHVSLFWYQQALGQGPEFLTYFQNEAQLDKSGLPSDRFFAERPEGSVSTLKIQRTQQEDSAVYLCASSLLELAGTQPQFFGPGTRLTVL.

The chain links TRBV12-3 or TRBV12-4 to TRBJ2-1, with a tentative D call TRBD2 (6 bases). V lost 7 bases to trimming and J lost 0 bases, with 16 bases between them. The CDR3 runs 16 residues. CDR3 coding DNA: TGTGCCAGCAAATTTTTAGCGGCAAGCTCCTACAATGAGCAGTTCTTC. It translates to CASKFLAASSYNEQFF.

Only one count was recorded for this clonotype. This chain uses TRBV20-1 with TRBJ2-5, with 10 bases that match TRBD2. The CDR3 is made up of 14 amino acids. Germline-derived CDR1 and CDR2 are DFQATT and SNEGSKA (reference sequence). With V trimmed by 6 bases and J by 4 bases, 8 bases remained unmatched. CDR3 region: CSASVAGGGETQYF. DNA for the CDR3: TGCAGTGCCAGCGTAGCGGGGGGTGGAGAGACCCAGTACTTC.

The V gene is TRBV28, the J gene TRBJ2-2, with D maybe TRBD1 (5 bases). The CDR3 contains 13 residues. Trimming took 7 bases from V and 4 from J, leaving 10 bases between them. CDR1 MDHEN and CDR2 SYDVKM come from the germline V gene. The CDR3, as DNA: TGTGCCAGCAAAGGGGTTATCACCGGGGAGCTGTTTTTT. Translated, it gives CASKGVITGELFF.

This clonotype was detected only a few times. V usage is TRBV7-8 and J usage is TRBJ2-1, with 11 bases aligning to TRBD2. The V and J ends lost 5 bases and 3 bases, in that order; junction bases with no gene match: 6. Germline CDR1 and CDR2: SGHVS and FQNEAQ. CDR3 length: 16 amino acids. The CDR3 protein is CASSDKTSGSYNEQFF. CDR3 in DNA: TGTGCCAGCAGCGACAAAACTAGCGGGAGCTACAATGAGCAGTTCTTC.

This clonotype has more than one count but fewer than ten. This chain connects TRBV27 to TRBJ2-1, with a weak D call TRBD1 (5 bases). The ends were cut back, 0 bases at V and 10 bases at J, with 13 bases in the middle. Per germline, CDR1 MNHEY and CDR2 SMNVEV (reference sequence). This CDR3 region has 14 residues. The DNA for the CDR3 is TGTGCCAGCAGTTTATCTAGTTCCTACAGGGAGCAGTTCTTC. Its translation is CASSLSSSYREQFF.

The chain links TRBV19 to TRBJ1-1; no definite D call. The CDR3 contains 14 residues. Per the germline V gene, CDR1 is LNHDA and CDR2 is SQIVND (reference sequence). The V end was cut by 3 bases, the J end by 4 bases, with 12 bases between. Written as DNA, the CDR3 is TGTGCCAGTAGTATTAGCGCCTCCAGCACTGAAGCTTTCTTT. Translation gives CASSISASSTEAFF.

The chain has TRBV5-6 and TRBJ1-2; D gene unclear. Between the trimmed V and J ends, which lost 3 bases and 8 bases, there was a span of 17 bases. Germline values: CDR1 SGHDT, CDR2 YYEEEE. The length of the CDR3 is 14 residues. The CDR3 loop is CASSSVIPLGGYTF. CDR3 in DNA: TGTGCCAGCAGCTCAGTAATCCCGTTGGGAGGCTACACCTTC.

There are a few counts of this clonotype. The chain has TRBV7-8 and TRBJ2-1; D is unclear. Looked up from germline, CDR1 is SGHVS and CDR2 is FQNEAQ. V lost 5 bases and J 2 bases, leaving 10 bases between the germline ends. This CDR3 spans 14 amino acids. The CDR3 sequence: CASSPTGPYNEQFF. Written as DNA, the CDR3 is TGTGCCAGCAGCCCCACCGGGCCCTACAATGAGCAGTTCTTC.

The genes are TRBV7-8 and TRBJ2-5; TRBD1 is a possible D gene (6 bases). The V end was cut by 1 base, the J end by 2 bases, with 17 bases between. The CDR3 is 17 amino acids. Germline CDR1 SGHVS, CDR2 FQNEAQ. DNA for the CDR3: TGTGCCAGCAGCTTAGTTCCCAGGGGCAGTTATCAAGAGACCCAGTACTTC. Protein product: CASSLVPRGSYQETQYF. The full variable domain, rest sourced from reference TRBV7-8 and TRBJ2-5, is GAGVSQSPRYKVAKRGQDVALRCDPISGHVSLFWYQQALGQGPEFLTYFQNEAQLDKSGLPSDRFFAERPEGSVSTLKIQRTQQEDSAVYLCASSLVPRGSYQETQYFGPGTRLLVL.